Below, one TCR beta chain is given with its context. No antigen is known for it. RNA extraction and reverse transcription yielded cDNA as sequencing template. The repertoire was sequenced with immunoSEQ multiplex PCR; TCRdb's copy has only in-frame clones and lacks some. Here the sample spans approximately 9,800 clones, 50% to 70% being singletons. Researchers took lesional scalp punch biopsies and peripheral blood from people who were alopecia areata patients. The data originate from a study of CD8+ T cells in alopecia areata. The study, taken as a whole, reports: In patients, TCRs were shared less clearly than in mice, and HLA may possibly be involved. Researchers report lesional scalp, most notably alopecia totalis/universalis, outstripped normal scalp in clonality.

Sequenced input: skin. The sequence was collected from a human donor with alopecia areata.

DNA of the CDR3: TGCAGCGTTGAAGATAATCAGGGGGGGACCCAGTACTTC. Translated, it gives CSVEDNQGGTQYF. V gene TRBV29-1 combines with J gene TRBJ2-5; a weak D match, TRBD1 (7 bases). The germline V gene has CDR1 SQVTM and CDR2 ANQGSEA. This CDR3 has 13 residues. V was pared by 0 bases and J by 7 bases, with 12 bases between.